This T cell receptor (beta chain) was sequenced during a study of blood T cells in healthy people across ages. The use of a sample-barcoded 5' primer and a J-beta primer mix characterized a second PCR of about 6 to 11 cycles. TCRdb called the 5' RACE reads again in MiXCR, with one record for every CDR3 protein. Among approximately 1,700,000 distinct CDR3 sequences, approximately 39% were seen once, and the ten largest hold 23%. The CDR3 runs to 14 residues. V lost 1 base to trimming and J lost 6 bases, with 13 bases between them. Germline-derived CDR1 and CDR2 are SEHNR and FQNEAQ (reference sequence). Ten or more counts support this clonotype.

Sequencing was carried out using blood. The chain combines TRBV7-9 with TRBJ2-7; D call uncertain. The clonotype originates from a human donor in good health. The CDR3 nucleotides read TGTGCCAGCAGCTTAGAGTGGGCATTAGGCGAGCAGTACTTC. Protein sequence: CASSLEWALGEQYF.